Below, one T cell receptor beta chain is given with its context. This clone was detected only a few times. Its antigen is currently not known. No clone much larger than this one lies a single base away; base qualities are absent. From its cysteine to its phenylalanine, the CDR3 spans 13 amino acids. Left in the record is the CDR3 DNA by itself, 39 bases read in frame from the first base. V is pruned by 5 bases and J by 14 bases, leaving 12 bases of the junction without a gene match. From a lookup of the germline V gene, CDR1 and CDR2 are SGHTA and FQGNSA. The data stem from a study of beta chain features in type 1 diabetes (dated by TCRdb to the late 2010s). General notes on the study: Mean age, gender distribution, total cell number and subset yield did not differ between patients and healthy donors. A total of roughly 110 million sorted cells were examined across all samples, and the number of cells per subset was strongly correlated with RNA yield. In the study, TCRB repertoires of sorted circulating CD4+ T cell subsets from recently diagnosed type 1 diabetes patients were compared with those of matched healthy donors. Regulatory and stem cell-like memory subsets were obtained from only 8 patients and roughly 8 healthy donors, while naive and central memory subsets were obtained from all 30 or so donors. On the study overall, not on this receptor specifically: Because cDNA was sequenced instead of genomic DNA, activated cells with high expression could be over-represented, although the groups did not differ in activation or CD3 levels. At VDJ recombination sites, type 1 diabetes patients had fewer insertions and more deleted nucleotides, which implies abnormalities in thymic rearrangement. In all four CD4+ subsets, TCRB CDR3 length was moderately but significantly shorter in type 1 diabetes patients. Naive, central memory and regulatory TCRB repertoires appeared to be more similar among patients than among healthy donors. Because small numbers of individuals were included in the HLA sub-analyses, any influence of HLA type on TCRB rearrangement was left unresolved. Shorter templates might be favored by PCR, yet because patient and control samples were amplified and corrected together, any such skew would affect both groups equally.

All of the isolated RNA was reverse transcribed with the High Capacity cDNA Reverse Transcription Kit, so expressed TCRB transcripts were sequenced. Naive, central memory and regulatory T cell samples underwent deep immunoSEQ sequencing, averaging roughly 3.3 million total reads per sample. After sorted cells were lysed in RLT buffer, RNA was extracted with DNase-treated RNeasy Micro or Mini kits, with the choice depending on cell number. To prevent cross-contamination, each cell subset was processed individually, whereas patient and healthy donor samples were processed jointly. TCRB sequences were amplified from cDNA with the immunoSEQ multiplex PCR, producing 87-bp fragments spanning the CDR3 region. Amplicons were sequenced on the Illumina HiSeq platform. The authors' pipeline ran thus. PCR bias was corrected computationally using synthetic template baselines, and reads within Hamming distance 2 were collapsed, with unmergeable singletons discarded. Reads were aligned against IMGT to assign V, D and J genes, CDR3 length and insertions or deletions at six rearrangement sites. Within each subset, clonotype counts were normalized to sorted cell number, and only after that were true diversity and Gini coefficients computed with the tcR R package. The overlap coefficient, calculated on TCRB nucleotide sequences, was used to measure repertoire sharing. Out-of-frame TCRB sequences from naive cells were analyzed as a proxy for the pre-selection repertoire. TCRdb stores this immuneACCESS table with in-frame sequences only. Part of the clones is absent; in the studies checked, under half of the shortfall reflects unresolved V genes, and no reason is known for the rest. Clone size and V and J calls were adopted from that table, with D and trimming inferred from the DNA. This sample gives more than 120,000 clones in total; 10% of them show up just once. Approximately 1.3% of the sample is held by the ten biggest clonotypes.

Each donor gave one peripheral blood draw, averaging approximately 0.12 L, which was collected into heparinised tubes. A BD FACSAria II was used to sort naive, central memory, regulatory and stem cell-like memory CD4+ T cells with a panel that included CD45RO, CCR7, CD25, CD127, CD95 and CD27. Purity was above 98% for every sorted population. PBMCs were isolated right away by Lymphoprep density gradient centrifugation and were stained directly, without culture. Samples were stained and sorted in pairs, with one healthy donor and one patient per experiment, so that batch effects were minimized. This clonotype originated in a man aged 18-30 years in good health. Material: naive CD4+ T cells from blood. The sample's cell subset or site label, decoded: true naive CD4+ T cells. The rearrangement combines TRBV7-2 with TRBJ2-3, with 8 bases matching TRBD2. Here is the DNA: TGTGCCAGCAGCACCATAGCGGGGTCGATCACGTATTTT. This is translated as CASSTIAGSITYF.